Only one count was recorded for the clone carrying this T cell receptor (beta chain). The V gene end was trimmed by 4 bases and the J gene end by 7 bases; junction bases not matched to a gene: 4. The CDR3 has 13 amino acids. The germline gives CDR1 LGHNA, CDR2 YSLEER. The record originates from a study of blood T cell repertoires in COVID-19. Background on the study: Donors in the United States, Italy and Spain gave samples during acute or convalescent COVID-19. PBMCs, B-cell-depleted T cells, or T cells provided the cDNA or gDNA that made up the material.

The assay was immunoSEQ multiplex PCR, and TCRdb's table has in-frame clones only and misses some. The sample carries 250,000 to 400,000 clones, approximately 88% recorded once. The receptor was isolated from a woman aged 25 to 45 with COVID-19, enrolled during active disease. The specimen was peripheral blood. V is TRBV4-3 and J is TRBJ1-5; 7 bases are shared with TRBD1. The CDR3 nucleotides are TGCGCCAGCAGCCGTAACAGGGGACAGCCCCAGCATTTT. Protein: CASSRNRGQPQHF.